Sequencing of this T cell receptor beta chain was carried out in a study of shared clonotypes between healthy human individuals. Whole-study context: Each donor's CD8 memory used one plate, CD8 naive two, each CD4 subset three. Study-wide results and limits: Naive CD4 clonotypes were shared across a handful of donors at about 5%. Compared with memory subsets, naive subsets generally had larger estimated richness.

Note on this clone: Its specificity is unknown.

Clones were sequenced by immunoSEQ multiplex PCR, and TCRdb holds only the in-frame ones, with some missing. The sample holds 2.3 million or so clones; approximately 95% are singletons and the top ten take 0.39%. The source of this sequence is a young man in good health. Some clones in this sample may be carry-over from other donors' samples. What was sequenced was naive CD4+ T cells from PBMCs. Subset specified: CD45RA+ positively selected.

The CDR3 region has the DNA TGTGCCAGCAGCTCCCCCGGGACAGGGCTCTACGAGCAGTACTTC. It encodes CASSSPGTGLYEQYF. The chain employs TRBV27 and TRBJ2-7; 9 bases map to TRBD1. The CDR3 length is 15 residues. CDR1 is MNHEY and CDR2 is SMNVEV in the germline V gene (reference sequence). The trim removed 6 bases at V and 3 bases at J, leaving 9 bases unmatched.